This TCR beta chain was sequenced for a study of identical twins. Template switching (which added a universal primer site) was used, and cDNA carried unique molecular identifiers. One entry per CDR3 protein results from TCRdb running MiXCR on the 5' RACE reads. The sample consists of around 240,000 distinct CDR3 sequences, about 11% of them appearing once. This clonotype was counted only a few times. Its matching antigen is unknown. General study results and limits: The study reached conclusions through statistical analysis that was cross-sectional, not following the same donors.

With no exceptions, donors were healthy Caucasians. The CDR3 has 14 amino acids. V dropped 1 base and J dropped 6 bases, with 12 bases sitting between them. Per germline, CDR1 KGHSH and CDR2 LQKENI. The source is a man aged 50-59 years in good health. The source material was memory T cells sorted from blood. This rearrangement joins TRBV18 to TRBJ1-1; tentatively, D is TRBD1 (5 bases). Here the CDR3 reads CASSPLLGDSEAFF. CDR3 DNA sequence: TGTGCCAGCTCACCACTATTAGGGGATTCTGAAGCTTTCTTT.